This T cell receptor (beta chain) was retrieved from a study of graft-versus-host responses after intestinal transplantation. Study-level information: Among the recipients, all got anti-thymocyte globulin induction and then tacrolimus and steroids for around 3 years.

Study-level points and caveats: The marrow of recipients harbored GvH clones, and ileum or blood showed some of them first.

With regard to this clone: Its cognate antigen is unknown.

Generated by immunoSEQ multiplex PCR, the TCRdb table keeps only in-frame clones and is missing some. The data show 84,000 or so clones, roughly 92% seen once. J was trimmed by 5 bases and V by 2 bases; bases with no gene match: 5. There are 14 residues in the CDR3. The germline V gene encodes CDR1 MDHEN and CDR2 SYDVKM. The source was unstimulated CD4+ T cells sorted from spleen or lymph node cells, collected before intestinal transplant. The receptor's source is a human donor who received an intestinal transplant. V is TRBV28 and J is TRBJ1-2; 7 bases fit TRBD1. CDR3 residues: CASSLDRVRYGYTF. CDR3 in DNA: TGTGCCAGCAGTTTAGACAGGGTGAGGTATGGCTACACCTTC.